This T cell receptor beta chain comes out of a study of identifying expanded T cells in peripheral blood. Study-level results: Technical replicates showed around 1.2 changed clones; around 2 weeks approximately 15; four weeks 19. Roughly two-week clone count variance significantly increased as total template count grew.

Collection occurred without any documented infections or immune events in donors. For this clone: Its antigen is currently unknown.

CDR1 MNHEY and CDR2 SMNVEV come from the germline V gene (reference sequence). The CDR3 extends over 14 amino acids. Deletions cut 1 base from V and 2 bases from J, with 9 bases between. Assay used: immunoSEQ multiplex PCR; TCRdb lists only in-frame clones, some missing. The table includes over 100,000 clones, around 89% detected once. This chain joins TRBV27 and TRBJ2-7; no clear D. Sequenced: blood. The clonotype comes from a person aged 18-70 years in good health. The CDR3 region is CASSLLVVPYEQYF. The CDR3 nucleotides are TGTGCCAGCAGTTTATTAGTAGTTCCCTACGAGCAGTACTTC.